The TCR beta chain described here comes from a study of shared clonotypes between healthy human individuals. The assay was carried out at the deep level. TCRdb's copy holds only in-frame clones and misses some; the assay was immunoSEQ multiplex PCR. The sample consists of about 2.4 million clones, 93% of them appearing once. Germline-derived CDR1 and CDR2 are SEHNR and FQNEAQ (reference sequence). The CDR3 consists of 14 residues. The germline V and J ends were trimmed by 4 bases and 2 bases, with 11 bases remaining between them. In this sample, this clone turned up a few times. Nashville, Tennessee was home to all donors, who were Caucasian adults. A CD45RA-negative memory subset and a CD45RA+ naive subset were separated from the CD4+ cells.

The TCR sequence derives from a man aged 18 to 35 in good health. Some clones in this sample may be carry-over from other donors' samples. This chain uses TRBV7-9 with TRBJ1-1; TRBD1 might be the D (5 bases). The sample consisted of naive CD4+ T cells from PBMCs. Subset here: CD45RA+ positively selected. CDR3 sequence: CASSSRQTNTEAFF. In DNA form, the CDR3 reads TGTGCCAGCAGCTCCCGACAGACAAACACTGAAGCTTTCTTT.